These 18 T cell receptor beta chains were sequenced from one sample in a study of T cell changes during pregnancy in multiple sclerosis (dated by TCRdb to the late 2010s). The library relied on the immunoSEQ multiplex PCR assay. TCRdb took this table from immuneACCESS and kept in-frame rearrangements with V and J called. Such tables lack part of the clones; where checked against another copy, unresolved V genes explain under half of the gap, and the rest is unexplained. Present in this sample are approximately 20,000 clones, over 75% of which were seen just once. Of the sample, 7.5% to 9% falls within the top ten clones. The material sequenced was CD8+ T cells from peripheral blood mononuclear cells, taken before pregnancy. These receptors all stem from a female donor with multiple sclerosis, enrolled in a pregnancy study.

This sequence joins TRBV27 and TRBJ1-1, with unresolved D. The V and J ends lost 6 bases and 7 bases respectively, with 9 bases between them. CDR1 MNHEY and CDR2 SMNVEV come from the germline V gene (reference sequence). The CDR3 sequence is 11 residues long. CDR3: CASSQGLEAFF. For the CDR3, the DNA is TGTGCCAGCAGCCAAGGACTTGAAGCTTTCTTT.

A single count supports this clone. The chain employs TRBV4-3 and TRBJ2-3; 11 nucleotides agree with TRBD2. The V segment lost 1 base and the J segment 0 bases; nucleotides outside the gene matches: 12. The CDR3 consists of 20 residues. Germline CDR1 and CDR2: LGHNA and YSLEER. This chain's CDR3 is CASSQGLLAGAHFSTDTQYF. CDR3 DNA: TGCGCCAGCAGCCAAGGACTACTAGCGGGAGCCCATTTTAGCACAGATACGCAGTATTTT.

CDR3 DNA sequence: TGTGCCAGCAGCTGGGGGACAGGGGTGGAGAGCGGCTACACCTTC. This translates into CASSWGTGVESGYTF. The chain uses TRBV5-6 and TRBJ1-2; 10 nucleotides align to TRBD1. Losses at the gene ends were 3 bases for V and 8 bases for J; bases not matched to a gene: 10. This CDR3 region has 15 residues. The germline V gene encodes CDR1 SGHDT and CDR2 YYEEEE.

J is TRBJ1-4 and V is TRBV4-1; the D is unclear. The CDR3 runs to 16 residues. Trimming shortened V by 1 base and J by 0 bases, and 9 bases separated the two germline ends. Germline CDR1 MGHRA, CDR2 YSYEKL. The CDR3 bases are TGCGCCAGCAGCCAAGGCGGGAAGGCAACTAATGAAAAACTGTTTTTT. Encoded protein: CASSQGGKATNEKLFF.

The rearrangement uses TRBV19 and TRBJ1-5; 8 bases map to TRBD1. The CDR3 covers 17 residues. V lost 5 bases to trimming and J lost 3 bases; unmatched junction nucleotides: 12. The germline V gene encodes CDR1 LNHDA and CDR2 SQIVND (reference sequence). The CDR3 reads CASSVQQGETINQPQHF. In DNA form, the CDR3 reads TGTGCCAGTAGTGTTCAACAGGGGGAAACAATCAATCAGCCCCAGCATTTT.

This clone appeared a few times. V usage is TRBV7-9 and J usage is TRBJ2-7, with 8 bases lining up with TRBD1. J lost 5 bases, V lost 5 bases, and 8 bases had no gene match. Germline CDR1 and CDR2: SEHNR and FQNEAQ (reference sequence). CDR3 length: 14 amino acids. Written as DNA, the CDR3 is TGTGCCAGCAGCCCCCAGACAGGGGCCAACGAGCAGTACTTC. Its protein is CASSPQTGANEQYF.

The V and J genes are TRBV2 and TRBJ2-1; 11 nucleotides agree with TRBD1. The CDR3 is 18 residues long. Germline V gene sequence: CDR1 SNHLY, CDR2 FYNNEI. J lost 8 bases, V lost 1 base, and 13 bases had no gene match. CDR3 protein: CASSEVINLGQGGYEQFF. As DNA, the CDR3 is TGTGCCAGCAGTGAAGTGATTAATTTGGGACAGGGGGGTTATGAGCAGTTCTTC. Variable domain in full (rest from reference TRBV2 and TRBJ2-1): EPEVTQTPSHQVTQMGQEVILRCVPISNHLYFYWYRQILGQKVEFLVSFYNNEISEKSEIFDDQFSVERPDGSNFTLKIRSTKLEDSAMYFCASSEVINLGQGGYEQFFGPGTRLTVL.

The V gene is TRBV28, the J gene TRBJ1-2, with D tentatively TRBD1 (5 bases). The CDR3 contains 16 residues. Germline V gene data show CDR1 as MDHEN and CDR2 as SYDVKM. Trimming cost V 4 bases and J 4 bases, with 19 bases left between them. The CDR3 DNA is TGTGCCAGCAGTTCACCCGCTCAGGGAATACTCTATGGCTACACCTTC. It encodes CASSSPAQGILYGYTF.

The CDR3 is CASSPVTGIGGELFF. In nucleotides, the CDR3 is TGTGCCAGCAGCCCGGTGACAGGGATCGGCGGGGAGCTGTTTTTT. This chain joins TRBV4-2 and TRBJ2-2, with 7 bases that match TRBD1. The trim removed 4 bases at V and 7 bases at J, leaving 9 bases unmatched. This CDR3 spans 15 amino acids. Per germline, CDR1 LGHNA and CDR2 YNFKEQ.

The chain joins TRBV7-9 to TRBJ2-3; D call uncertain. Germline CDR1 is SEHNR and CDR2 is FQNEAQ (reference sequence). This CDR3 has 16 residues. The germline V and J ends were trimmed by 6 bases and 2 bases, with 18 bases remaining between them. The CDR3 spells CASSSQSRSATDTQYF. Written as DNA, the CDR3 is TGTGCCAGCAGTTCCCAATCCCGGAGCGCCACAGATACGCAGTATTTT.

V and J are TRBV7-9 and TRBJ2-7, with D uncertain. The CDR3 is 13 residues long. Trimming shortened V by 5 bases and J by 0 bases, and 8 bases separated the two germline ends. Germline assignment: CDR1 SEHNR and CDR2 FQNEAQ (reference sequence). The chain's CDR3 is CASSPPSSYEQYF. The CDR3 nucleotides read TGTGCCAGCAGCCCCCCTAGCTCCTACGAGCAGTACTTC. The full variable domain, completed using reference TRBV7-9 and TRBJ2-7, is DTGVSQNPRHKITKRGQNVTFRCDPISEHNRLYWYRQTLGQGPEFLTYFQNEAQLEKSRLLSDRFSAERPKGSFSTLEIQRTEQGDSAMYLCASSPPSSYEQYFGPGTRLTVT.

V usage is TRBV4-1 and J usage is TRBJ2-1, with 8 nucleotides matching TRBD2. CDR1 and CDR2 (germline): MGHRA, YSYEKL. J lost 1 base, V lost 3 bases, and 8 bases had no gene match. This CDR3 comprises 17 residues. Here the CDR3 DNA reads TGCGCCAGCAGCCATGGACCCAGCGGGAGATCCTACAATGAGCAGTTCTTC. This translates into CASSHGPSGRSYNEQFF.

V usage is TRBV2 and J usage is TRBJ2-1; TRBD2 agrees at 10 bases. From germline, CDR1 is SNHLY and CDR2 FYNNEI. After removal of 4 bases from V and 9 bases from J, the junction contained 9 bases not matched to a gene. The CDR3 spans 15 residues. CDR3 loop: CASSGVWLAGVEQFF. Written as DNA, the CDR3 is TGTGCCAGCAGTGGAGTTTGGCTAGCGGGAGTTGAGCAGTTCTTC.

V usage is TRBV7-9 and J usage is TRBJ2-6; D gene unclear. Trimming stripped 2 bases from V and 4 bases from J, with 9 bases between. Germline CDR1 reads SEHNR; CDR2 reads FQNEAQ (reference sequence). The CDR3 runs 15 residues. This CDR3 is CASSLQAAGANVLTF. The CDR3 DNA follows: TGTGCCAGCAGCTTACAGGCAGCCGGGGCCAACGTCCTGACTTTC.

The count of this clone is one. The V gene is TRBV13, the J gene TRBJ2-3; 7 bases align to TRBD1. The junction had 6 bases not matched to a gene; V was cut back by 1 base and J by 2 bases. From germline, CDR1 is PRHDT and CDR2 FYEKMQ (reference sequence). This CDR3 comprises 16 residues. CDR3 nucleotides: TGTGCCAGCAGCTTAGACGGTCAGGGGGACACAGATACGCAGTATTTT. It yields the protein CASSLDGQGDTDTQYF.

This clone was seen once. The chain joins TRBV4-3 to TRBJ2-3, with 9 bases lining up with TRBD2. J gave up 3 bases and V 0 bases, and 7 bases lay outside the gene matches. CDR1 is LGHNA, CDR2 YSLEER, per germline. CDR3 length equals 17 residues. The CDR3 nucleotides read TGCGCCAGCAGCCAAGATGTGCGGGAGGGCCTTACAGATACGCAGTATTTT. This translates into CASSQDVREGLTDTQYF.

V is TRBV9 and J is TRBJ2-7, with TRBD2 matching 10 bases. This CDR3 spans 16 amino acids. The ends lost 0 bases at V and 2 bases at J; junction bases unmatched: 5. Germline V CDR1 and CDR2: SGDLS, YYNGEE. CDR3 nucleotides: TGTGCCAGCAGCGTAGCTCCCAGCGGGAGGGCCTACGAGCAGTACTTC. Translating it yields CASSVAPSGRAYEQYF.

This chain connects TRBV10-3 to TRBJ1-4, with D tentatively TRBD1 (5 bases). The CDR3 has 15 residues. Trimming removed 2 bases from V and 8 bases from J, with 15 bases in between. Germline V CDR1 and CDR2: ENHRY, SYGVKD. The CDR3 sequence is CAISEEETGGEKLFF. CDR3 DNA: TGTGCCATCAGTGAGGAAGAAACAGGAGGGGAAAAACTGTTTTTT.